The 28 T cell receptor beta chains presented below share a single source sample, sequenced in a study of beta chain features in type 1 diabetes. Study-wide findings and caveats: Type 1 diabetes patients showed a moderate but significant shortening of TCRB CDR3s in all four CD4+ subsets.

These TCRs' antigens remain unknown. Expressed TCRB transcripts were sequenced because the isolated RNA had all been reverse transcribed beforehand. This table comes from immunoSEQ multiplex PCR, and its TCRdb copy is limited to in-frame clones, with some not included. The repertoire holds around 250,000 clones, with approximately 20% as singletons. The sequencing sample was made of naive CD4+ T cells from blood. All receptors derive from a woman aged 35 to 49 with type 1 diabetes.

The table lists this clone with a few counts. The V and J genes are TRBV19 and TRBJ2-1; maybe TRBD2 (6 bases). The germline V gene has CDR1 LNHDA and CDR2 SQIVND (reference sequence). The CDR3 runs to 14 residues. Trimming removed 10 bases at V and 5 bases at J, with 18 bases between. DNA for the CDR3: TGTGCCACCCAGCGGAGGGCCGGAGACAATGAGCAGTTCTTC. Its protein product is CATQRRAGDNEQFF.

Only a few counts were recorded for this clone. The CDR3: CASSVGWGGSNQPQHF. In nucleotides, the CDR3 is TGTGCCAGCAGCGTAGGGTGGGGGGGAAGCAATCAGCCCCAGCATTTT. J is TRBJ1-5 and V is TRBV9; D is possibly TRBD1 (5 bases). This CDR3 contains 16 residues. The V and J ends lost 0 bases and 1 base respectively, with 11 bases between them. CDR1 is SGDLS, CDR2 YYNGEE, per germline.

CDR3 in amino acids: CASSLFLEQGTFSEAFF. The CDR3 coding sequence is TGTGCCAGCAGCTTGTTCCTTGAACAGGGAACTTTTAGTGAAGCTTTCTTT. The chain couples TRBV5-6 to TRBJ1-1, with D tentatively TRBD1 (6 bases). The CDR3 covers 17 residues. The V gene lost 1 base and the J gene lost 7 bases, with 23 bases spanning the gap. Per germline, CDR1 SGHDT and CDR2 YYEEEE.

The chain links TRBV7-9 to TRBJ2-3; 7 bases are a match to TRBD1. V lost 3 bases and J lost 4; bases outside the gene matches: 4. The germline CDR1 and CDR2 sequences are SEHNR and FQNEAQ (reference sequence). This CDR3 spans 14 amino acids. CDR3 DNA sequence: TGTGCCAGCAGCTTGAGACAGGGCGCAGATACGCAGTATTTT. Encoded protein: CASSLRQGADTQYF. The variable domain in full, with the rest retrieved from reference TRBV7-9 and TRBJ2-3, is DTGVSQNPRHKITKRGQNVTFRCDPISEHNRLYWYRQTLGQGPEFLTYFQNEAQLEKSRLLSDRFSAERPKGSFSTLEIQRTEQGDSAMYLCASSLRQGADTQYFGPGTRLTVL.

V and J are TRBV7-9 and TRBJ1-1, with D maybe TRBD1 (5 bases). From germline, CDR1 is SEHNR and CDR2 FQNEAQ (reference sequence). CDR3 length equals 14 residues. The V end was cut by 1 base, the J end by 4 bases, with 10 bases between. CDR3 sequence: CASSLGGKGTEAFF. The CDR3 region has the DNA TGTGCCAGCAGCTTAGGGGGCAAAGGCACTGAAGCTTTCTTT. Combining the CDR3 with reference TRBV7-9 and TRBJ1-1 gives the whole variable domain DTGVSQNPRHKITKRGQNVTFRCDPISEHNRLYWYRQTLGQGPEFLTYFQNEAQLEKSRLLSDRFSAERPKGSFSTLEIQRTEQGDSAMYLCASSLGGKGTEAFFGQGTRLTVV.

The chain recombines TRBV5-1 with TRBJ2-5; 7 bases map to TRBD1. The DNA matches TRBJ2-7 better at its end, which makes the J call doubtful. Germline V lookup: CDR1 SGHRS, CDR2 YFSETQ. CDR3 length equals 14 residues. The CDR3 region is CASGLPGQSYEQYF. The CDR3, as DNA: TGCGCCAGCGGATTACCGGGACAGTCCTACGAGCAGTACTTC.

This clone has more than one count but fewer than ten. The same CDR3 is also encoded by other DNA sequences in this sample. This chain connects TRBV30 to TRBJ1-1, with 10 nucleotides matching TRBD1. After removal of 3 bases from V and 4 bases from J, the junction contained 2 bases not matched to a gene. Germline V CDR1 and CDR2: GTSNPN, SVGIG (reference sequence). This CDR3 region has 13 residues. This CDR3 reads CAWSGQGGTEAFF. CDR3 in DNA: TGTGCCTGGAGCGGACAGGGGGGCACTGAAGCTTTCTTT. The full variable domain, rest sourced from reference TRBV30 and TRBJ1-1, is SQTIHQWPATLVQPVGSPLSLECTVEGTSNPNLYWYRQAAGRGLQLLFYSVGIGQISSEVPQNLSASRPQDRQFILSSKKLLLSDSGFYLCAWSGQGGTEAFFGQGTRLTVV.

The chain links TRBV6-5 to TRBJ2-7; tentatively, D is TRBD2 (5 bases). CDR1 is MNHEY and CDR2 is SVGAGI in the germline V gene. The CDR3 sequence is 14 residues long. Trimming left V 0 bases short and J 3 bases short, with 9 bases between. CDR3 sequence (DNA): TGTGCCAGCAGTTACTCTTGGGAGAGCTACGAGCAGTACTTC. Its translation is CASSYSWESYEQYF.

The chain recombines TRBV19 with TRBJ2-7; TRBD1 aligns across 7 bases. Germline loops: CDR1 LNHDA, CDR2 SQIVND (reference sequence). The V segment lost 3 bases and the J segment 3 bases; nucleotides outside the gene matches: 11. The CDR3 is 16 residues long. Here the CDR3 reads CASSILTGAHLYEQYF. The CDR3 DNA reads as TGTGCCAGTAGTATTCTAACAGGGGCACATCTCTACGAGCAGTACTTC.

For this clone: The same CDR3 is also encoded by other DNA sequences in this sample. The genes are TRBV6-6 and TRBJ1-1, with a tentative D call TRBD1 (5 bases). The CDR3 totals 13 residues. Germline V CDR1 and CDR2: MNHNY, SVGAGI (reference sequence). V lost 6 bases to trimming and J lost 0 bases, with 8 bases between them. This CDR3 reads CASSRQLNTEAFF. The CDR3, as DNA: TGTGCCAGCAGCCGACAGTTGAACACTGAAGCTTTCTTT.

This clone was seen once. This CDR3 reads CASSPTRLDYEQYF. CDR3 DNA: TGTGCCAGCAGCCCGACTAGACTAGACTACGAGCAGTACTTC. The V call is TRBV7-2, the J call TRBJ2-7; tentatively, D is TRBD2 (6 bases). The CDR3 totals 14 residues. With 5 bases removed from V and 3 bases from J, the gap between germline ends came to 14 bases. Germline V gives CDR1 SGHTA, CDR2 FQGNSA.

This chain joins TRBV7-9 and TRBJ1-5; 10 positions match TRBD1. Germline loops: CDR1 SEHNR, CDR2 FQNEAQ (reference sequence). CDR3 length: 17 amino acids. V dropped 5 bases and J dropped 0; count of bases not matched to a gene: 7. CDR3 DNA: TGTGCCAGCAGCCCAGGACAGGGGGATAATAGCAATCAGCCCCAGCATTTT. Amino acids: CASSPGQGDNSNQPQHF.

Only a few counts were recorded for this clone. The chain couples TRBV27 to TRBJ1-2; weak D call: TRBD1 (6 bases). CDR1 MNHEY and CDR2 SMNVEV come from the germline V gene (reference sequence). V lost 6 bases and J 2 bases, leaving 10 bases between the germline ends. CDR3 length equals 13 residues. This chain's CDR3 is CASSTDRNYGYTF. The DNA for the CDR3 is TGTGCCAGCAGCACCGACAGGAACTATGGCTACACCTTC.

This clone appeared a few times. This sequence joins TRBV7-3 and TRBJ1-1; D uncertain. The CDR3 is 13 residues long. V lost 6 bases, J lost 1 base, and 9 bases lay in between. Germline CDR1 SGHTA, CDR2 FQGTGA. Written as DNA, the CDR3 is TGTGCCAGCAGTCTTACAGAGAACACTGAAGCTTTCTTT. It yields the protein CASSLTENTEAFF.

This clone showed up just a few times. This sequence joins TRBV6-1 and TRBJ1-1; 8 nucleotides align to TRBD1. The length of the CDR3 is 15 residues. J lost 4 bases, V lost 6 bases, and 10 bases had no gene match. CDR1 is MNHNS, CDR2 SASEGT, per germline. As DNA, the CDR3 is TGTGCCAGCAGAAGGACAGGGACGGTCGTCACTGAAGCTTTCTTT. Translation: CASRRTGTVVTEAFF.

This clone has just a few counts. This chain links TRBV28 with TRBJ2-4; TRBD1 matches at 7 bases. This CDR3 has 14 amino acids. V was clipped by 6 bases and J by 5 bases; unmatched bases: 7. Per the germline V gene, CDR1 is MDHEN and CDR2 is SYDVKM. The CDR3 DNA is TGTGCCAGCAGAATAGGGGGCGCGGAAAACATTCAGTACTTC. Its translation is CASRIGGAENIQYF.

The DNA for the CDR3 is TGTGCCTGGAGTTTACGGGGTCAGCCCCAGCATTTT. It yields the protein CAWSLRGQPQHF. J is TRBJ1-5 and V is TRBV30; the D is unclear. Germline assignment: CDR1 GTSNPN and CDR2 SVGIG (reference sequence). The CDR3 sequence is 12 residues long. With 2 bases removed from V and 6 bases from J, the gap between germline ends came to 8 bases.

The V and J genes are TRBV28 and TRBJ1-6, with 8 nucleotides matching TRBD1. The J segment lost 9 bases and the V segment lost 4 bases, leaving 5 bases of the junction unmatched. The CDR3 is 14 residues long. CDR1 MDHEN and CDR2 SYDVKM come from the germline V gene. CDR3 loop: CASSWTGNGSPLHF. CDR3 coding DNA: TGTGCCAGCAGTTGGACAGGGAACGGTTCACCCCTCCACTTT.

This clone was observed a handful of times. This chain links TRBV7-9 with TRBJ2-1; 10 bases are shared with TRBD1. CDR1 and CDR2 from the germline V gene are SEHNR and FQNEAQ (reference sequence). V was pared by 0 bases and J by 5 bases, with 1 base of the junction left unmatched. This CDR3 is built from 15 residues. CDR3 sequence (DNA): TGTGCCAGCAGCTTAGCAGGGACAGGGGACAATGAGCAGTTCTTC. Amino acid sequence: CASSLAGTGDNEQFF. Based on the CDR3 plus reference TRBV7-9 and TRBJ2-1, the full variable domain is DTGVSQNPRHKITKRGQNVTFRCDPISEHNRLYWYRQTLGQGPEFLTYFQNEAQLEKSRLLSDRFSAERPKGSFSTLEIQRTEQGDSAMYLCASSLAGTGDNEQFFGPGTRLTVL.

This chain uses TRBV7-8 with TRBJ1-4; D gene unclear. CDR3 length equals 14 residues. V was pared by 2 bases and J by 5 bases, with 9 bases between. CDR1 is SGHVS, CDR2 FQNEAQ, per germline. The CDR3 DNA follows: TGTGCCAGCAGCTTACAGGAACGGAATGAAAAACTGTTTTTT. Amino acids: CASSLQERNEKLFF.

This clone was seen more than once but under ten times. V gene TRBV7-2 combines with J gene TRBJ2-1; no reliable D call. Germline V CDR1 and CDR2: SGHTA, FQGNSA. V shed 1 base and J shed 10 bases, with 23 bases lying between them. The CDR3 runs 17 residues. CDR3 amino acids: CASSLDGRSPAHHEQFF. CDR3 in DNA: TGTGCCAGCAGCTTAGACGGTAGGAGTCCAGCTCACCACGAGCAGTTCTTC.

The chain combines TRBV28 with TRBJ1-1; D not certain. The CDR3 has 11 residues. The germline CDR1 and CDR2 sequences are MDHEN and SYDVKM. Trimming stripped 8 bases from V and 5 bases from J, with 9 bases between. DNA for the CDR3: TGTGCCAGCCCCAGGAGGACTGAAGCTTTCTTT. Translation: CASPRRTEAFF.

The V and J genes are TRBV1 and TRBJ1-5. TRBV1 is a pseudogene locus. The CDR3 runs 15 residues. The CDR3 sequence is CTSSRLRDSNQPQHF. DNA for the CDR3: TGCACCAGCAGCCGCCTGCGGGATAGCAATCAGCCCCAGCATTTT.

The chain recombines TRBV4-1 with TRBJ1-5; 8 nucleotides agree with TRBD1. V was pared by 4 bases and J by 3 bases, with 5 bases of the junction left unmatched. Germline loops: CDR1 MGHRA, CDR2 YSYEKL. The CDR3 is 15 amino acids. The CDR3 DNA reads TGCGCCAGCAGCCGGACAGGGTCAGACAATCAGCCCCAGCATTTT. Its translation is CASSRTGSDNQPQHF.

This clone came up a few times. The chain carries TRBV9 and TRBJ2-7; TRBD2 matches 12 bases. The CDR3 is 14 residues long. With V trimmed by 2 bases and J by 8 bases, 5 bases remained unmatched. Germline loops: CDR1 SGDLS, CDR2 YYNGEE. The CDR3 nucleotides are TGTGCCAGCAGCGTGACTAGCGGGAGCCAACAGCAGTACTTC. Translating gives CASSVTSGSQQQYF.

This chain joins TRBV9 and TRBJ1-2; 8 bases line up with TRBD1. The CDR3 spans 13 residues. V shed 2 bases and J 7 bases; nucleotides not matched to a gene: 4. Germline loops: CDR1 SGDLS, CDR2 YYNGEE. The CDR3 protein is CASSVTGASGYTF. The CDR3 DNA reads as TGTGCCAGCAGCGTGACAGGGGCTAGTGGCTACACCTTC. The full variable domain, rest sourced from reference TRBV9 and TRBJ1-2, is DSGVTQTPKHLITATGQRVTLRCSPRSGDLSVYWYQQSLDQGLQFLIQYYNGEERAKGNILERFSAQQFPDLHSELNLSSLELGDSALYFCASSVTGASGYTFGSGTRLTVV.

This chain connects TRBV4-2 to TRBJ1-1; tentatively, D is TRBD1 (5 bases). The CDR3 has 15 residues. The V end was cut by 0 bases, the J end by 0 bases, with 8 bases between. The germline V gene encodes CDR1 LGHNA and CDR2 YNFKEQ. CDR3 nucleotides: TGTGCCAGCAGCCAAGATGGGGCAATGAACACTGAAGCTTTCTTT. It yields the protein CASSQDGAMNTEAFF.

This clone was seen once. The chain carries TRBV30 and TRBJ2-4, with D possibly being TRBD2 (6 bases). Between the trimmed V and J ends, which lost 5 bases and 5 bases, there was a span of 13 bases. The germline gives CDR1 GTSNPN, CDR2 SVGIG (reference sequence). The CDR3 totals 13 residues. For the CDR3, the DNA is TGTGCCTGGGGTCAGGGAGGTCAAAACATTCAGTACTTC. Residues: CAWGQGGQNIQYF.